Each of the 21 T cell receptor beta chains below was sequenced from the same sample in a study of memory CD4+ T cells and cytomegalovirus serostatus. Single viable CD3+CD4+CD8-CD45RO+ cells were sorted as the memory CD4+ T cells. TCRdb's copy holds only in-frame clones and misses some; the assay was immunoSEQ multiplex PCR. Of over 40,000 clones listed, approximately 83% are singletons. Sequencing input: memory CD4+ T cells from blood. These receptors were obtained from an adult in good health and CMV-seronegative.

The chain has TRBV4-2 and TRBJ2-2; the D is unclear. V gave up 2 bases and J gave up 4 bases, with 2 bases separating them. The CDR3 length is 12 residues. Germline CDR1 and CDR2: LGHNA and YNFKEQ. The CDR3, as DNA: TGTGCCAGCAGCCAACCCACCGGGGAGCTGTTTTTT. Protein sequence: CASSQPTGELFF.

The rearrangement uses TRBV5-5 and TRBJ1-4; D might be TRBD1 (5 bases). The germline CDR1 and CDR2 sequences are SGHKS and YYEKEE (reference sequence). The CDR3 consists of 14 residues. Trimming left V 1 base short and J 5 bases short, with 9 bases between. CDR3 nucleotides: TGTGCCAGCAGCTTGACCGGGGCCAATGAAAAACTGTTTTTT. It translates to CASSLTGANEKLFF.

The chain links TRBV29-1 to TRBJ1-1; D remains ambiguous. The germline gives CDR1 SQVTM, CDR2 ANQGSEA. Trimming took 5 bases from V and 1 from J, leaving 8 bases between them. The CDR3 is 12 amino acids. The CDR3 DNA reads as TGCAGCGTTAGCAATGCGAACACTGAAGCTTTCTTT. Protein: CSVSNANTEAFF.

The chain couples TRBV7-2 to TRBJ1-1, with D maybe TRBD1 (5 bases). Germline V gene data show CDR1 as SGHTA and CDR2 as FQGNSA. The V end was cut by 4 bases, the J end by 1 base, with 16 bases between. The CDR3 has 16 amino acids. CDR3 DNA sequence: TGTGCCAGCAGCTCGGTCAGCGGGGGTCCGAACACTGAAGCTTTCTTT. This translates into CASSSVSGGPNTEAFF.

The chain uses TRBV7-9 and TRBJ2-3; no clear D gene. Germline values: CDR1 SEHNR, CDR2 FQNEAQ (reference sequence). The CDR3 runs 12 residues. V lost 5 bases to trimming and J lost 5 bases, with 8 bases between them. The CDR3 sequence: CASSRTQDTQYF. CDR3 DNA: TGTGCCAGCAGCCGAACTCAAGATACGCAGTATTTT.

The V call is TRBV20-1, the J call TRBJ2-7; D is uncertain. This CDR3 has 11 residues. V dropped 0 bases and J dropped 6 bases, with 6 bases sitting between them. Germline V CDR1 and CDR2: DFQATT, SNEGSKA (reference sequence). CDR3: CSARDRSEQYF. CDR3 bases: TGCAGTGCTAGAGATAGGAGCGAGCAGTACTTC.

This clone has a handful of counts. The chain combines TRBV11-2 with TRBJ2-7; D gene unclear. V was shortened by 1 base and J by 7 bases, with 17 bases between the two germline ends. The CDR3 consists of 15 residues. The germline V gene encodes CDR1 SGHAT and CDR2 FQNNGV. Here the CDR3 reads CASSLVLQTLSEQYF. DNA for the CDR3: TGTGCCAGCAGCTTAGTTCTACAGACCCTTTCGGAGCAGTACTTC.

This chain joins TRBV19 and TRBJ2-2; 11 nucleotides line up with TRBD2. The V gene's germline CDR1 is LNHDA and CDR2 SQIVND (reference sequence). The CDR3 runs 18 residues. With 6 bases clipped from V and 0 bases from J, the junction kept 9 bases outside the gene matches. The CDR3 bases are TGTGCCAGTAGGAGAGCTAGCGGGGGGATGGCGAACACCGGGGAGCTGTTTTTT. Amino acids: CASRRASGGMANTGELFF.

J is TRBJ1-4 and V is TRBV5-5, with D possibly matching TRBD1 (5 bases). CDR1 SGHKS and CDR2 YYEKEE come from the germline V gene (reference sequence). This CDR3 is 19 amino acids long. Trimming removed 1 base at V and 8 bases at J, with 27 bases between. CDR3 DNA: TGTGCCAGCAGCTTGTCGGGAGCTTCGTTGGGGGATTGGCGAGAAAAACTGTTTTTT. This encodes CASSLSGASLGDWREKLFF.

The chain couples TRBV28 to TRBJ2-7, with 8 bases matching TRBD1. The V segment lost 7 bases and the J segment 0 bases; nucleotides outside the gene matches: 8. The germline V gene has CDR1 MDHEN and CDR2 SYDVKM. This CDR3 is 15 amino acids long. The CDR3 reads CASTGGVRSSYEQYF. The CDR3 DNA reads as TGTGCCAGCACAGGGGGCGTGCGGAGCTCCTACGAGCAGTACTTC.

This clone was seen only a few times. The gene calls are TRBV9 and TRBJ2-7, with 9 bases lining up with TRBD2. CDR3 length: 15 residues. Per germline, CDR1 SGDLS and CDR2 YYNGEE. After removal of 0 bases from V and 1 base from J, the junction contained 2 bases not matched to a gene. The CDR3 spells CASSVGAGGSYEQYF. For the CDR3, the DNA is TGTGCCAGCAGCGTAGGTGCGGGGGGGTCCTACGAGCAGTACTTC.

In nucleotides, the CDR3 is TGCGCCAGCGGCGTCGGGACTAGCAGCACAGATACGCAGTATTTT. It is translated as CASGVGTSSTDTQYF. The chain employs TRBV5-1 and TRBJ2-3; 9 bases fit TRBD2. J lost 0 bases, V lost 7 bases, and 6 bases had no gene match. The CDR3 extends over 15 amino acids. Looked up from germline, CDR1 is SGHRS and CDR2 is YFSETQ.

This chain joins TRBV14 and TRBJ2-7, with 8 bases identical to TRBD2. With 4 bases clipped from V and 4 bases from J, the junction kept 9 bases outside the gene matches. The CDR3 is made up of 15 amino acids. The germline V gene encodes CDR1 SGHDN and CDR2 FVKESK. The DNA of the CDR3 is TGTGCCAGCAGCCGCTCTAGCGGGCGAGGGTACGAGCAGTACTTC. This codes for CASSRSSGRGYEQYF. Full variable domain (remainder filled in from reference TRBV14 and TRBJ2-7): EAGVTQFPSHSVIEKGQTVTLRCDPISGHDNLYWYRRVMGKEIKFLLHFVKESKQDESGMPNNRFLAERTGGTYSTLKVQPAELEDSGVYFCASSRSSGRGYEQYFGPGTRLTVT.

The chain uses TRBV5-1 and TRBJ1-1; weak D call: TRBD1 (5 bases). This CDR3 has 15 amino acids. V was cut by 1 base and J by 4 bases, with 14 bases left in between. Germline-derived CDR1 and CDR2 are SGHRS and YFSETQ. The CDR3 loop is CASSLIQGGSTEAFF. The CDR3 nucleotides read TGCGCCAGCAGCTTGATTCAGGGTGGTAGCACTGAAGCTTTCTTT.

The CDR3 loop is CASSDPMTGGYTGELFF. The CDR3 nucleotides read TGTGCCAGCAGCGACCCTATGACAGGGGGATACACCGGGGAGCTGTTTTTT. The rearrangement joins TRBV2 to TRBJ2-2, with TRBD1 matching over 9 bases. This CDR3 comprises 17 residues. The V gene's germline CDR1 is SNHLY and CDR2 FYNNEI. The ends lost 6 bases at V and 3 bases at J; junction bases unmatched: 11.

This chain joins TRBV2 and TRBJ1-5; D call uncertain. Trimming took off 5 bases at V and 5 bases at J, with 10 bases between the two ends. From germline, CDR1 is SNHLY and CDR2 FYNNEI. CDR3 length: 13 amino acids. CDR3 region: CASSTGLDQPQHF. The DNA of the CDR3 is TGTGCCAGCAGTACCGGTCTTGATCAGCCCCAGCATTTT.

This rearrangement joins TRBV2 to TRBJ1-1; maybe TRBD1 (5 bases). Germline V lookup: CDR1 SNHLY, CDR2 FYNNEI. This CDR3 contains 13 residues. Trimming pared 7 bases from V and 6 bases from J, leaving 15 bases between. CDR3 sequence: CASKGLGEAEAFF. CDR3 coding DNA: TGTGCCAGCAAGGGGTTAGGGGAGGCTGAAGCTTTCTTT.

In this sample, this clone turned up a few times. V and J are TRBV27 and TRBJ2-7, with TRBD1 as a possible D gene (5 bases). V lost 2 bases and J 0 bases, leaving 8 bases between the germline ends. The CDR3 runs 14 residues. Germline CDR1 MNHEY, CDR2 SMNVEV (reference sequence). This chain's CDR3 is CASSLKGYSYEQYF. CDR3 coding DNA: TGTGCCAGCAGTTTAAAGGGGTACTCCTACGAGCAGTACTTC.

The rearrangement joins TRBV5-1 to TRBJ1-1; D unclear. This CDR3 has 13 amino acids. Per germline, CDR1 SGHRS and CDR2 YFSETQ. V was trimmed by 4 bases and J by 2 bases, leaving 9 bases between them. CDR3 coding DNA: TGCGCCAGCAGCCTCCGGGGAAACACTGAAGCTTTCTTT. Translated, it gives CASSLRGNTEAFF.

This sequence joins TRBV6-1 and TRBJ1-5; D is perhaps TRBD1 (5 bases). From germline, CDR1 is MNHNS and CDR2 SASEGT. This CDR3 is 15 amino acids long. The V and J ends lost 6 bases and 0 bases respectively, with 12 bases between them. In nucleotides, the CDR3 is TGTGCCAGCAGGGGTGCAGGGTATAGCAATCAGCCCCAGCATTTT. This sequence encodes CASRGAGYSNQPQHF.

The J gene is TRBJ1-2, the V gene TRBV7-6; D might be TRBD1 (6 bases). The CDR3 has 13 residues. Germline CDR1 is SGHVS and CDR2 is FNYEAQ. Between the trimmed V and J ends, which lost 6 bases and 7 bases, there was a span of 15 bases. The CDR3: CASRGATGPGYTF. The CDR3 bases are TGTGCCAGCAGGGGGGCAACAGGGCCTGGCTACACCTTC. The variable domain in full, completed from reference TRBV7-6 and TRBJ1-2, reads GAGVSQSPRYKVTKRGQDVALRCDPISGHVSLYWYRQALGQGPEFLTYFNYEAQQDKSGLPNDRFSAERPEGSISTLTIQRTEQRDSAMYRCASRGATGPGYTFGSGTRLTVV.